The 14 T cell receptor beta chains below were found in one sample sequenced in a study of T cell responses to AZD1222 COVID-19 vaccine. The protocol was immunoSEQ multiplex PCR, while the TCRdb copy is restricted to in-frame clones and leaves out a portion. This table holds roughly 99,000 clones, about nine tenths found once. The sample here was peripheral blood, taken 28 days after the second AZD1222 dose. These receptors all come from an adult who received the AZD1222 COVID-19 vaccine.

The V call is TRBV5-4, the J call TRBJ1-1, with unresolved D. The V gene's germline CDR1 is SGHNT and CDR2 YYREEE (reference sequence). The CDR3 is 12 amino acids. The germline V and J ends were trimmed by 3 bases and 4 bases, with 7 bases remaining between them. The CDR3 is CASSSRGTEAFF. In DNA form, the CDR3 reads TGTGCCAGCAGCTCCCGGGGCACTGAAGCTTTCTTT. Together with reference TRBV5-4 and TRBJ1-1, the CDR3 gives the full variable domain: ETGVTQSPTHLIKTRGQQVTLRCSSQSGHNTVSWYQQALGQGPQFIFQYYREEENGRGNFPPRFSGLQFPNYSSELNVNALELDDSALYLCASSSRGTEAFFGQGTRLTVV.

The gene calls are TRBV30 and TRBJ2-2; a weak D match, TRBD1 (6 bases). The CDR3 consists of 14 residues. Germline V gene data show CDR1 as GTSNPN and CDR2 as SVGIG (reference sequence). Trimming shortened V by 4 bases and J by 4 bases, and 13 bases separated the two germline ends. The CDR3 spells CAWNSGDTTGELFF. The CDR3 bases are TGTGCCTGGAACTCAGGGGACACCACCGGGGAGCTGTTTTTT.

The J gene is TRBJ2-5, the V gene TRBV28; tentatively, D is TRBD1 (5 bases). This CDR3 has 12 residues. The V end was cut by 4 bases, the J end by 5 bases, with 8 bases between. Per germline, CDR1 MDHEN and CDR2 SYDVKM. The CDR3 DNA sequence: TGTGCCAGCAGTTCAGGGCACGAGACCCAGTACTTC. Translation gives CASSSGHETQYF. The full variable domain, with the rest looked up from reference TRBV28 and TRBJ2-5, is DVKVTQSSRYLVKRTGEKVFLECVQDMDHENMFWYRQDPGLGLRLIYFSYDVKMKEKGDIPEGYSVSREKKERFSLILESASTNQTSMYLCASSSGHETQYFGPGTRLLVL.

DNA of the CDR3: TGCAGCGTTGAATGGAGTCAGGACTATGGCTACACCTTC. It is translated as CSVEWSQDYGYTF. This chain joins TRBV29-1 and TRBJ1-2; D uncertain. From germline, CDR1 is SQVTM and CDR2 ANQGSEA. This CDR3 comprises 13 residues. The V end lost 2 bases, the J end lost 3 bases, and 10 bases lay between the germline ends.

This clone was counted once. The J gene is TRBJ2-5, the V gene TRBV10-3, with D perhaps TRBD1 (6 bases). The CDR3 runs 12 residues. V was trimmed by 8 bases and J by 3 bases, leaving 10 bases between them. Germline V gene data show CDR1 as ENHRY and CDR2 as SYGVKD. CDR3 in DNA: TGTGCCATCGGGTACAGGGAAGAGACCCAGTACTTC. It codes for CAIGYREETQYF.

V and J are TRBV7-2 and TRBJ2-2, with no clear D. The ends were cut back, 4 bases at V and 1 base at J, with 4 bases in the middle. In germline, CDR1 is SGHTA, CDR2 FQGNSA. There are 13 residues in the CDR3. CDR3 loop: CASSWGNTGELFF. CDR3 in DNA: TGTGCCAGCAGCTGGGGGAACACCGGGGAGCTGTTTTTT.

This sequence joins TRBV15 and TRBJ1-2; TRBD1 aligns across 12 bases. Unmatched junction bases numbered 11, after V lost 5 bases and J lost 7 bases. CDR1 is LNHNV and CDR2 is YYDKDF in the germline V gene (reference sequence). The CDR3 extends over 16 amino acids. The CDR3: CATSPSEGQGAVGYTF. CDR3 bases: TGTGCCACCAGCCCCAGCGAGGGACAGGGGGCGGTTGGCTACACCTTC.

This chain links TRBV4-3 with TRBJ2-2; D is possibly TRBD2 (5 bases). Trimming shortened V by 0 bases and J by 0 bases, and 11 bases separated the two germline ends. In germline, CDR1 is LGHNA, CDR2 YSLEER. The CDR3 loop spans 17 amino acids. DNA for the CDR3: TGCGCCAGCAGCCAAGATAGGACTCATTCGAACACCGGGGAGCTGTTTTTT. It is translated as CASSQDRTHSNTGELFF.

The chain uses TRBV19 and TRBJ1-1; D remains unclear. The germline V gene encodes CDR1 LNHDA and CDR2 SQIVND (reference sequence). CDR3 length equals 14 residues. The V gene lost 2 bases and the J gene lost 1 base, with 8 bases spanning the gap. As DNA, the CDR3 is TGTGCCAGTAGTATAAATGATAGGAACACTGAAGCTTTCTTT. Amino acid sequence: CASSINDRNTEAFF. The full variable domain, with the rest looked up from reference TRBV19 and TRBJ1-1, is DGGITQSPKYLFRKEGQNVTLSCEQNLNHDAMYWYRQDPGQGLRLIYYSQIVNDFQKGDIAEGYSVSREKKESFPLTVTSAQKNPTAFYLCASSINDRNTEAFFGQGTRLTVV.

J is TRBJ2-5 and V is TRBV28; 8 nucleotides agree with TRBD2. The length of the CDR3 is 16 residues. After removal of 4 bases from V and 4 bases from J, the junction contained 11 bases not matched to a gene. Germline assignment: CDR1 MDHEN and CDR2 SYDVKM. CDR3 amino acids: CASSSPGRVLGETQYF. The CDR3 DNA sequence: TGTGCCAGCAGTTCCCCCGGGAGGGTTCTGGGAGAGACCCAGTACTTC.

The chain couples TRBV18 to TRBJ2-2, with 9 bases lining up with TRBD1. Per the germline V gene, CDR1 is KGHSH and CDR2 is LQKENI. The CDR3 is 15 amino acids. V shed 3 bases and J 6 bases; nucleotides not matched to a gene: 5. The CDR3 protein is CASSPGTGRPGELFF. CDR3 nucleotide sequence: TGTGCCAGCTCACCCGGGACAGGGAGGCCCGGGGAGCTGTTTTTT.

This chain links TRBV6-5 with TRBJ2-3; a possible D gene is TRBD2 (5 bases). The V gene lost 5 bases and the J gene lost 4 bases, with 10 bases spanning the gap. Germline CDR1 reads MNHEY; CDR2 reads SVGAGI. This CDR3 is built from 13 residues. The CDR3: CASSREQSDTQYF. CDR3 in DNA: TGTGCCAGCAGTAGGGAGCAATCAGATACGCAGTATTTT.

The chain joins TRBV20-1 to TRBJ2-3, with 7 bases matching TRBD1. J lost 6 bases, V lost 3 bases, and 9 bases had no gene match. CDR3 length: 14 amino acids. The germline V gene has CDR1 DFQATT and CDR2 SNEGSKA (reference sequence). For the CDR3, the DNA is TGCAGTGCTAGTATACAGGGGCTCCATGATACGCAGTATTTT. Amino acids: CSASIQGLHDTQYF.

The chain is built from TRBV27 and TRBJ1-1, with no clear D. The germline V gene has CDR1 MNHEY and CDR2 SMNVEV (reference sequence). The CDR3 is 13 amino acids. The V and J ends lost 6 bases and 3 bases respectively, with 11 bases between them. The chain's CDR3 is CASSSSRHTEAFF. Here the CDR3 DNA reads TGTGCCAGCAGCTCCTCGCGCCACACTGAAGCTTTCTTT.